This T cell receptor (beta chain) was captured in a study of blood T cell repertoires in COVID-19. Turning to the study itself: From the United States, Italy and Spain came samples of acute and convalescent COVID-19. In each case, the material was cDNA or gDNA derived from T cells, B-cell-depleted T cells, or PBMCs.

Seattle patients were enrolled during active infection and followed longitudinally. The CDR3 is 17 residues long. Germline loops: CDR1 MDHEN, CDR2 SYDVKM. Trimming pared 5 bases from V and 0 bases from J, leaving 18 bases between. Per the study methods: Counts of nucleated cells, estimated from reference gene primer amplification, were obtained. Assay used: immunoSEQ multiplex PCR; TCRdb lists only in-frame clones, some missing. The D gene and trimming were derived from the DNA, and the V and J assignments and clone size from that table. The sample comprises about 54,000 clones, 87% of which are singletons, and roughly 3.6% rests with the top ten.

This chain joins TRBV28 and TRBJ2-3; D ambiguous. The specimen sequenced was peripheral blood. The sequence was obtained from a man between 40 and 49 years old with COVID-19, enrolled during active disease. CDR3 bases: TGTGCCAGCAGTCCATCGATGGTTGGCCTTAGCACAGATACGCAGTATTTT. Translation: CASSPSMVGLSTDTQYF. Full variable domain (rest looked up from reference TRBV28 and TRBJ2-3): DVKVTQSSRYLVKRTGEKVFLECVQDMDHENMFWYRQDPGLGLRLIYFSYDVKMKEKGDIPEGYSVSREKKERFSLILESASTNQTSMYLCASSPSMVGLSTDTQYFGPGTRLTVL.